This entry features one T cell receptor (beta chain) sequence. Its specificity is unknown. This sample stems from a study of cytomegalovirus exposure and HLA in healthy donors. Sequenced by immunoSEQ multiplex PCR; TCRdb stores in-frame clones only, minus some. The sample has some 49,000 clones, 85% to 95% seen once. V lost 8 bases to trimming and J lost 1 base, with 9 bases between them. Germline CDR1 KGHSH, CDR2 LQKENI. The CDR3 sequence is 14 residues long. General observations from the study: Rarity marked most TCR sequences, yet some public TCRs occurred in many donors.

The material sequenced was PBMCs. The gene calls are TRBV18 and TRBJ2-6; D possibly corresponds to TRBD1 (5 bases). This TCR was recovered from a young man in good health and CMV-seronegative. As DNA, the CDR3 is TGTGCCAGCGGACATGGATCTGGGGCCAACGTCCTGACTTTC. This translates into CASGHGSGANVLTF.